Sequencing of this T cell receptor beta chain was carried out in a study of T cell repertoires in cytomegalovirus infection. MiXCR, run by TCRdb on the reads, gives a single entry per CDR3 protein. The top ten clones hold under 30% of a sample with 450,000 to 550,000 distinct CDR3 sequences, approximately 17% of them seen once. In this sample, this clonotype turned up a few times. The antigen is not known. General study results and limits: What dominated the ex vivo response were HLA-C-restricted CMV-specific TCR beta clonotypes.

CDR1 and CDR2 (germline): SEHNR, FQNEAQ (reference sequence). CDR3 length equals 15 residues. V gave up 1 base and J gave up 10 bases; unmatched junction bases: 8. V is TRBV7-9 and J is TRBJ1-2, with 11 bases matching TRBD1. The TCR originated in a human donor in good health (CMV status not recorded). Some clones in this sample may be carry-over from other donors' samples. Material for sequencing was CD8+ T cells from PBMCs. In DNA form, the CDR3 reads TGTGCCAGCAGCTTAGAGCGGGACAGGGGGTTTGACTACACCTTC. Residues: CASSLERDRGFDYTF.